These T cell receptor beta chains were read from a single sample in a study of OX40 agonist ivuxolimab in advanced cancers. Clones were sequenced by immunoSEQ multiplex PCR, and TCRdb holds only the in-frame ones, with some missing. The sample has about 63,000 clones, approximately 88% seen once; the top ten hold 0.61%. Sequences were derived from CD4+ or CD8+ T cells sorted from blood, sampled in a trial of the OX40 agonist ivuxolimab. Every receptor here comes from an adult with an advanced solid tumor such as melanoma, head and neck, liver or kidney cancer. CDR3s include the opening cysteine and the closing phenylalanine or tryptophan. The D gene is left open where the match is weak. The size entry is marked missing in some rows and otherwise reads once, few, many or a size class.

j_gene: TRBJ2-3
v_gene: TRBV10-3
abundance: NA
d_gene: NA
CDR3nt: TGTGCTTCCAGGGACGGAATCACAGATACGCAGTATTTT
CDR3aa: CASRDGITDTQYF

j_gene: TRBJ2-6
v_gene: TRBV4-2
abundance: NA
d_gene: TRBD2
CDR3nt: TGTGCCAGCAGCCAAGCACCCGGACTAGCGGGAGTAGGATCTCTGGGGGCCAACGTCCTGACTTTC
CDR3aa: CASSQAPGLAGVGSLGANVLTF

j_gene: TRBJ1-1
v_gene: TRBV6-5
abundance: NA
d_gene: TRBD1
CDR3nt: TGTGCCAGCAGTCGGGACAGGGGAGGCACTGAAGCTTTCTTT
CDR3aa: CASSRDRGGTEAFF

j_gene: TRBJ2-1
v_gene: TRBV5-4
abundance: NA
d_gene: NA
CDR3nt: TGTGCCAGCAGCCCATCCTACAATGAGCAGTTCTTC
CDR3aa: CASSPSYNEQFF

j_gene: TRBJ2-1
v_gene: TRBV30
abundance: NA
d_gene: NA
CDR3nt: TGTGCCTGGAGTGGGAGGACAGTTCGAAATGAGCAGTTCTTC
CDR3aa: CAWSGRTVRNEQFF

j_gene: TRBJ1-4
v_gene: TRBV30
abundance: NA
d_gene: NA
CDR3nt: TGTGCCTGGAGTGTACAAACAACGAATGAAAAACTGTTTTTT
CDR3aa: CAWSVQTTNEKLFF

j_gene: TRBJ2-7
v_gene: TRBV5-6
abundance: NA
d_gene: NA
CDR3nt: TGTGCCAGCAGCCAGGGACGCGGGACAACCTACGAGCAGTACTTC
CDR3aa: CASSQGRGTTYEQYF

j_gene: TRBJ1-3
v_gene: TRBV18
abundance: NA
d_gene: TRBD1
CDR3nt: TGTGCCAGCTCACCACTATCCGTGACAGGGCTTGGAAACACCATATATTTT
CDR3aa: CASSPLSVTGLGNTIYF

j_gene: TRBJ2-7
v_gene: TRBV29-1
abundance: NA
d_gene: NA
CDR3nt: TGCAGCGCCCGGGCCCCCTCCTACGAGCAGTACTTC
CDR3aa: CSARAPSYEQYF

j_gene: TRBJ2-3
v_gene: TRBV4-2
abundance: NA
d_gene: NA
CDR3nt: TGTGCCAGCAGCCAAGATGTGCGGGATAGCACAGATACGCAGTATTTT
CDR3aa: CASSQDVRDSTDTQYF

j_gene: TRBJ2-1
v_gene: TRBV7-5
abundance: NA
d_gene: NA
CDR3nt: TGTGCCAGAAGCTTAGATAGGCCCCGGACTAGCGGGAGGGGGTTCTACAATGAGCAGTTCTTC
CDR3aa: CARSLDRPRTSGRGFYNEQFF

j_gene: TRBJ2-5
v_gene: TRBV28
abundance: NA
d_gene: TRBD1
CDR3nt: TGTGCCAGCAGTTTATTGGACAGGGGTTGGGAGCAGTACTTC
CDR3aa: CASSLLDRGWEQYF

j_gene: TRBJ2-3
v_gene: TRBV5-1
abundance: NA
d_gene: TRBD1
CDR3nt: TGCGCCAGCAGAACCCGTGTCGACAGGGGGCGAGGAGATACGCAGTATTTT
CDR3aa: CASRTRVDRGRGDTQYF

j_gene: TRBJ2-7
v_gene: TRBV19
abundance: NA
d_gene: TRBD2
CDR3nt: TGTGCCAGTAGTCGGACTAGCGGATACGAGCAGTACTTC
CDR3aa: CASSRTSGYEQYF

j_gene: TRBJ2-1
v_gene: TRBV5-1
abundance: once
d_gene: TRBD1
CDR3nt: TGCGCCAGCAGCTCAGGGGGCTACAATGAGCAGTTCTTC
CDR3aa: CASSSGGYNEQFF

j_gene: TRBJ2-5
v_gene: TRBV30
abundance: NA
d_gene: NA
CDR3nt: TGTGCCTATGGGCAGGAGACCCAGTACTTC
CDR3aa: CAYGQETQYF

j_gene: TRBJ1-3
v_gene: TRBV25-1
abundance: NA
d_gene: NA
CDR3nt: TGTGCCAGCGGCGGCGGAAACACCATATATTTT
CDR3aa: CASGGGNTIYF

j_gene: TRBJ2-7
v_gene: TRBV30
abundance: once
d_gene: NA
CDR3nt: TGTGCCTGGAGTGAGATATACGAGCAGTACTTC
CDR3aa: CAWSEIYEQYF

j_gene: TRBJ1-1
v_gene: TRBV6-6
abundance: NA
d_gene: NA
CDR3nt: TGTGCCAGCGATCCAGGGGCCAGCACTGAAGCTTTCTTT
CDR3aa: CASDPGASTEAFF

j_gene: TRBJ2-1
v_gene: TRBV6-5
abundance: NA
d_gene: TRBD2
CDR3nt: TGTGCCAGCAAAGCGGGAGTCTACAATGAGCAGTTCTTC
CDR3aa: CASKAGVYNEQFF

j_gene: TRBJ2-5
v_gene: TRBV5-1
abundance: NA
d_gene: NA
CDR3nt: TGCGCCAGCAGCTTGGGGGAAGGGCCGAAGACCCAGTACTTC
CDR3aa: CASSLGEGPKTQYF

j_gene: TRBJ2-5
v_gene: TRBV5-5
abundance: NA
d_gene: NA
CDR3nt: TGTGCCAGCAGCCACAAGGACGGTCCCAAGGAGACCCAGTACTTC
CDR3aa: CASSHKDGPKETQYF

j_gene: TRBJ2-1
v_gene: TRBV19
abundance: NA
d_gene: NA
CDR3nt: TGTGCCAGTAGTATCTTTTTATTTGGTGAGCAGTTCTTC
CDR3aa: CASSIFLFGEQFF

j_gene: TRBJ1-1
v_gene: TRBV19
abundance: NA
d_gene: TRBD1
CDR3nt: TGTGCCAGTAATCACAGGGGGCGGGAAGCTTTCTTT
CDR3aa: CASNHRGREAFF

j_gene: TRBJ2-3
v_gene: TRBV10-1
abundance: NA
d_gene: TRBD2
CDR3nt: TGCGCCAGCGGAGGGCGGGAGGGCCGTTTAGATACGCAGTATTTT
CDR3aa: CASGGREGRLDTQYF

j_gene: TRBJ1-5
v_gene: TRBV6-6
abundance: NA
d_gene: NA
CDR3nt: TGTGCCAGCAGTTACGCGGATCAGCCCCAGCATTTT
CDR3aa: CASSYADQPQHF

j_gene: TRBJ2-7
v_gene: TRBV18
abundance: NA
d_gene: NA
CDR3nt: TGTGCCAGCTCACCACTGGAGGGTTCCGAGCAGTACTTC
CDR3aa: CASSPLEGSEQYF

j_gene: TRBJ1-2
v_gene: TRBV6-5
abundance: once
d_gene: NA
CDR3nt: TGTGCCAGCAGTTATTCCCCGGATGAGGGGTACACCTTC
CDR3aa: CASSYSPDEGYTF

j_gene: TRBJ1-2
v_gene: TRBV10-3
abundance: few
d_gene: NA
CDR3nt: TGTGCCATCAGTGAGACAGTTAACTATGGCTACACCTTC
CDR3aa: CAISETVNYGYTF

j_gene: TRBJ2-7
v_gene: TRBV5-1
abundance: NA
d_gene: NA
CDR3nt: TGCGCCAGCAGCTTACAGGGCACCTCCTACGAGCAGTACTTC
CDR3aa: CASSLQGTSYEQYF

j_gene: TRBJ2-4
v_gene: TRBV9
abundance: NA
d_gene: TRBD2
CDR3nt: TGTGCCAGCAGCGTAATAGCGGGAGAGGGAAACATTCAGTACTTC
CDR3aa: CASSVIAGEGNIQYF

j_gene: TRBJ1-5
v_gene: TRBV6-4
abundance: NA
d_gene: TRBD1
CDR3nt: TGTGCCAGCAGTTTGACAGGGGCCGACAATCAGCCCCAGCATTTT
CDR3aa: CASSLTGADNQPQHF

j_gene: TRBJ2-1
v_gene: TRBV5-1
abundance: NA
d_gene: NA
CDR3nt: TGCGCCAGCAGCTGGGGGGAGAGAACCTACAATGAGCAGTTCTTC
CDR3aa: CASSWGERTYNEQFF

j_gene: TRBJ2-1
v_gene: TRBV7-6
abundance: once
d_gene: NA
CDR3nt: TGTGCCAGCAGCTTAGGGTCCTCCTACTCAAGCTCCTACAATGAGCAGTTCTTC
CDR3aa: CASSLGSSYSSSYNEQFF

j_gene: TRBJ2-1
v_gene: TRBV28
abundance: once
d_gene: TRBD2
CDR3nt: TGTGCCAGCAGTTCCCCTAGCGGGCCGAGGGGCAATGAGCAGTTCTTC
CDR3aa: CASSSPSGPRGNEQFF

j_gene: TRBJ2-2
v_gene: TRBV18
abundance: once
d_gene: NA
CDR3nt: TGTGCCAGCTCACCACGGCTCGGGGAGCTGTTTTTT
CDR3aa: CASSPRLGELFF

j_gene: TRBJ1-2
v_gene: TRBV30
abundance: few
d_gene: NA
CDR3nt: TGTGCCTGGGCCGTAGGAGGCTATGGCTACACCTTC
CDR3aa: CAWAVGGYGYTF

j_gene: TRBJ2-3
v_gene: TRBV6-6
abundance: NA
d_gene: NA
CDR3nt: TGTGCCAGCACCCCGCGTGGCGCAGATACGCAGTATTTT
CDR3aa: CASTPRGADTQYF

j_gene: TRBJ2-2
v_gene: TRBV10-2
abundance: NA
d_gene: NA
CDR3nt: TGCGCCAGCAGCCAAAGCACCGGGGAGCTGTTTTTT
CDR3aa: CASSQSTGELFF

j_gene: TRBJ2-5
v_gene: TRBV5-4
abundance: NA
d_gene: NA
CDR3nt: TGTGCCAGCAGCGCCGCTAGCCAAGAGACCCAGTACTTC
CDR3aa: CASSAASQETQYF

j_gene: TRBJ1-6
v_gene: TRBV5-1
abundance: few
d_gene: NA
CDR3nt: TGCGCCAGCAGGGGGGACTCCAGGCAGTTTTCACCCCTCCACTTT
CDR3aa: CASRGDSRQFSPLHF

j_gene: TRBJ1-4
v_gene: TRBV6-1
abundance: few
d_gene: NA
CDR3nt: TGTGCCAGCAGGGTACCACAGGGATTTAATGAAAAACTGTTTTTT
CDR3aa: CASRVPQGFNEKLFF

j_gene: TRBJ2-5
v_gene: TRBV7-8
abundance: NA
d_gene: TRBD1
CDR3nt: TGTGCCAGCAGCTTAGAGGCAGGGGGCTTGGAGACCCAGTACTTC
CDR3aa: CASSLEAGGLETQYF

j_gene: TRBJ2-5
v_gene: TRBV7-6
abundance: NA
d_gene: NA
CDR3nt: TGTGCCAGCAGCCCCGCAGCACAAAGGGAGACCCAGTACTTC
CDR3aa: CASSPAAQRETQYF